Below, 11 T cell receptor beta chains from the same sample are listed, as sequenced in a study of read filtering for tumor transcriptome and immune sequencing. Molecular barcoded adaptors covering alpha/delta and beta/gamma chains were used on around 370 ng RNA. TCRdb fed the reads into MiXCR, producing one record per CDR3 protein. The sample comprises more than 70,000 distinct CDR3 sequences, roughly 21% of which are singletons, and approximately 10% rests with the top ten. Input material: a population of CD138-negative cells sorted from bone marrow. These receptor sequences come from a donor at least 40 years old with multiple myeloma.

The table lists this clonotype with many counts. This rearrangement joins TRBV19 to TRBJ2-2, with 8 bases fitting TRBD2. Trimming took 4 bases from V and 3 from J; bases not matched to a gene: 10. Per germline, CDR1 LNHDA and CDR2 SQIVND (reference sequence). This CDR3 is built from 17 residues. The CDR3 DNA reads TGTGCCAGTAGTAGTAATCGGCGGGGGGCCGACACCGGGGAGCTGTTTTTT. Its translation is CASSSNRRGADTGELFF. The full variable domain, completed using reference TRBV19 and TRBJ2-2, is DGGITQSPKYLFRKEGQNVTLSCEQNLNHDAMYWYRQDPGQGLRLIYYSQIVNDFQKGDIAEGYSVSREKKESFPLTVTSAQKNPTAFYLCASSSNRRGADTGELFFGEGSRLTVL.

The sample holds many counts of this clonotype. This chain uses TRBV3-1 with TRBJ2-5; TRBD2 matches 7 bases. Germline loops: CDR1 LGHDT, CDR2 YNNKEL (reference sequence). The V segment lost 6 bases and the J segment 5 bases; nucleotides outside the gene matches: 3. The CDR3 extends over 12 amino acids. CDR3 in amino acids: CASRLARETQYF. DNA for the CDR3: TGTGCCAGCAGACTAGCGCGGGAGACCCAGTACTTC.

Notes on this clonotype: Its ends do not fully match the called genes, so a read error is possible. The rearrangement joins TRBV15 to TRBJ2-7; 9 bases align to TRBD1. CDR3 length equals 15 residues. CDR1 is LNHNV and CDR2 is YYDKDF in the germline V gene (reference sequence). CDR3: CAASRGDRVHREQYF. As DNA, the CDR3 is TGCGCCGCCAGCAGAGGGGACAGGGTCCATCGCGAGCAGTACTTC.

To note about this clonotype: A much larger clone is a single base away; this may be a read error. V gene TRBV20-1 combines with J gene TRBJ2-3, with unresolved D. The CDR3 sequence is 14 residues long. The V end was cut by 3 bases, the J end by 2 bases, with 12 bases between. Germline CDR1 and CDR2: DFQATT and SNEGSKA (reference sequence). The CDR3 here is CSASPDVSTDTQYF. As DNA, the CDR3 is TGCAGTGCTAGCCCGGACGTCTCCACAGATACGCAGTATTTT.

Concerning this clonotype: As the CDR3 is not closed by the conserved phenylalanine or tryptophan, this likely results from a read error. The CDR3 reads CASSLSPLYEQYS. For the CDR3, the DNA is TGTGCCAGTAGTTTATCCCCTCTCTACGAGCAGTACTCC. The chain is built from TRBV27 and TRBJ2-7; no clear D. Germline-derived CDR1 and CDR2 are MNHEY and SMNVEV (reference sequence). The CDR3 length is 13 residues.

This clonotype has at least ten counts. The rearrangement uses TRBV5-1 and TRBJ1-5; no clear D. This CDR3 comprises 13 residues. The V gene's germline CDR1 is SGHRS and CDR2 YFSETQ. Deletions cut 0 bases from V and 1 base from J, with 2 bases between. The chain's CDR3 is CASSLDSNQPQHF. DNA of the CDR3: TGCGCCAGCAGCTTGGACAGCAATCAGCCCCAGCATTTT.

This clonotype showed up many times. The rearrangement uses TRBV6-1 and TRBJ2-5; perhaps TRBD2 as D (6 bases). In germline, CDR1 is MNHNS, CDR2 SASEGT. The CDR3 totals 15 residues. V lost 7 bases, J lost 1 base, and 16 bases lay in between. The CDR3 sequence: CASNVREVTQETQYF. In DNA, the CDR3 is TGTGCCAGCAATGTCAGGGAGGTTACCCAAGAGACCCAGTACTTC.

This chain connects TRBV7-2 to TRBJ2-1, with a possible D match to TRBD2 (7 bases). Looked up from germline, CDR1 is SGHTA and CDR2 is FQGNSA. The CDR3 loop spans 16 amino acids. The V end was cut by 5 bases, the J end by 3 bases, with 17 bases between. In DNA, the CDR3 is TGTGCCAGCAGCATCCGGGGGGCCACCTTCTACAATGAGCAGTTCTTC. Translating it yields CASSIRGATFYNEQFF.

This clonotype was found many times. The chain recombines TRBV2 with TRBJ1-1, with D hard to call. V gave up 10 bases and J gave up 3 bases, with 12 bases separating them. The CDR3 covers 12 residues. Per germline, CDR1 SNHLY and CDR2 FYNNEI. This CDR3 is CAIGQVDTEAFF. Here the CDR3 DNA reads TGTGCCATTGGTCAGGTCGACACTGAAGCTTTCTTT.

This clonotype was picked up many times. CDR3 loop: CASSERSRYRGETQYF. CDR3 DNA: TGTGCCAGCAGTGAACGGTCCCGATACCGGGGGGAGACCCAGTACTTC. The gene calls are TRBV6-1 and TRBJ2-5; tentative D call: TRBD2 (6 bases). This CDR3 is 16 amino acids long. Per germline, CDR1 MNHNS and CDR2 SASEGT. The germline V and J ends were trimmed by 2 bases and 5 bases, with 18 bases remaining between them.

This clonotype showed up many times. The rearrangement uses TRBV9 and TRBJ2-1; TRBD2 matches 10 bases. Trimming removed 4 bases from V and 5 bases from J; junction bases left unmatched: 9. In germline, CDR1 is SGDLS, CDR2 YYNGEE. CDR3 length: 16 amino acids. As DNA, the CDR3 is TGTGCCAGCAGCCCCATAACTAGCGGGGTGCACAATGAGCAGTTCTTC. Encoded protein: CASSPITSGVHNEQFF.